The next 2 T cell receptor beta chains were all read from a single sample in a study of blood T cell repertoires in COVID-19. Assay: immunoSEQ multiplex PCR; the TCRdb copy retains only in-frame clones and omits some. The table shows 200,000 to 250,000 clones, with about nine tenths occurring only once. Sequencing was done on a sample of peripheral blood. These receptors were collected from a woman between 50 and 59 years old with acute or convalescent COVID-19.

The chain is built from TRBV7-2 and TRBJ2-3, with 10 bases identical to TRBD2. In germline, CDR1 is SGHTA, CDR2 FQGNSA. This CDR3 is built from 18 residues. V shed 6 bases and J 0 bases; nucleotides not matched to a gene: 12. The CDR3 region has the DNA TGTGCCAGCAGTTCCCCACAGCGGGGGGGCCTCAGCACAGATACGCAGTATTTT. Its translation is CASSSPQRGGLSTDTQYF.

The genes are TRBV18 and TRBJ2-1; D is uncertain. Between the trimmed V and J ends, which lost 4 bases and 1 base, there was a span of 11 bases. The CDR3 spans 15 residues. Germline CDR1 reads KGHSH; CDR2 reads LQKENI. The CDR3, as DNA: TGTGCCAGCTCACTAGGCGGTTTTTCCTACAATGAGCAGTTCTTC. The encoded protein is CASSLGGFSYNEQFF. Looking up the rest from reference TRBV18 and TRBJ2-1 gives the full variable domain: NAGVMQNPRHLVRRRGQEARLRCSPMKGHSHVYWYRQLPEEGLKFMVYLQKENIIDESGMPKERFSAEFPKEGPSILRIQQVVRGDSAAYFCASSLGGFSYNEQFFGPGTRLTVL.